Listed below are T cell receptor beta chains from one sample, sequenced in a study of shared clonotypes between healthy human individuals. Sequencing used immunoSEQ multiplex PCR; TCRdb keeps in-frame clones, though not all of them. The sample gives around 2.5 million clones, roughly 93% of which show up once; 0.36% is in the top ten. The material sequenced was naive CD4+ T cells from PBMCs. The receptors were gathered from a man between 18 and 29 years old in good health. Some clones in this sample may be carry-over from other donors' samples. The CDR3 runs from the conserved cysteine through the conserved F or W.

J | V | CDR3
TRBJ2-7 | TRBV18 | CASSPGTGGAEEQYF
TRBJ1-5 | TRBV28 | CASSPIGGGGTGDQPQHF
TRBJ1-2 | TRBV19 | CASMGPPGYGYTF
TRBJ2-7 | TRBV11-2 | CASSPLTEQYF
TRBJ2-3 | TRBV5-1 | CASSSWTYVSTDTQYF
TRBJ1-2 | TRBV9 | CASSAGTGGAVYGYTF
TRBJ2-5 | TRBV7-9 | CASSLGDRGQETQYF
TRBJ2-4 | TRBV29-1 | CSVVASANIQYF
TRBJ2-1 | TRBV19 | CASSPSSSYNEQFF
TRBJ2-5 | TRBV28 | CASSLWGQTQYF
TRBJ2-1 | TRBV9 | CASSVGLGGLVDEQFF
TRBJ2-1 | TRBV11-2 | CASSTLAGRYNEQFF
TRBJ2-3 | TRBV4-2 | CASSQASAGRGDTQYF
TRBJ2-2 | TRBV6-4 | CASSAGLTNTGELFF
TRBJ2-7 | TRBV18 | CASSTGSSGAYEQYF
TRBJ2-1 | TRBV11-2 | CASSLAGNTRSYNEQFF
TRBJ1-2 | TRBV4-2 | CASSLAPLIQGGYGYTF
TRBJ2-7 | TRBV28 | CASRGSNSGRIHEQYF
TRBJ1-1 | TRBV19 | CASSRTGNTEAFF
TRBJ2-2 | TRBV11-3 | CASNSGTGVGTGELFF
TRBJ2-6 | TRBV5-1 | CASSLGGSGANVLTF
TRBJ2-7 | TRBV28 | CASSLQRLPFAEQYF
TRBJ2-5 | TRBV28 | CASSPQWGSETQYF
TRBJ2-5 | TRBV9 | CASSGPWGANETQYF
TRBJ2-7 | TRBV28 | CASSEGHLTYEQYF
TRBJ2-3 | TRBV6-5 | CASSAVGTVTDTQYF
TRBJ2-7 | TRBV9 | CASSVAWGGEQYF
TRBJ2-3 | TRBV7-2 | CASSLTSGLSTDTQYF
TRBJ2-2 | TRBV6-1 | CASRLGDATGELFF
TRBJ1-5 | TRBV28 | CASRLQGIRNQPQHF
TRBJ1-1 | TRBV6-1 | CASSADQNTEAFF
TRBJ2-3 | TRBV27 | CASSFGLYTDTQYF
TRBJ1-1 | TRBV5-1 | CASRIGSKLNTEAFF
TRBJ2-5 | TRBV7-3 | CASSVGSNQETQYF
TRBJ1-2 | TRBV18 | CASSSDSYGYTF
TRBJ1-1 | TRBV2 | CASSEIGGALFF
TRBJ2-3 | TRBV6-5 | CASSQVTGSTDTQYF
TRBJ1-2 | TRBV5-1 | CASSLTGRNGYTF